This is a list of T cell receptor beta chains from one sample in a study of T cell responses to AZD1222 COVID-19 vaccine. Sequenced by immunoSEQ multiplex PCR; TCRdb stores in-frame clones only, minus some. The repertoire holds some 140,000 clones, under 95% seen once, with under 20% in the top ten. The specimen comprised peripheral blood, sampled on day 0 of AZD1222 vaccination. The receptor set was obtained from an adult in good health. Each CDR3 is given with its conserved first and last residue. D genes are given only for firm matches. Some rows mark clone size as missing; the rest say once, few, many or name a class of expanded clone.

V gene	clone size	D gene	J gene	CDR3 protein	CDR3 DNA
TRBV7-3	few	.	TRBJ1-1	CASSNTGPGTEAFF	TGTGCCAGCAGCAATACAGGGCCGGGGACTGAAGCTTTCTTT
TRBV11-3	.	.	TRBJ2-1	CASSLWSGREQFF	TGTGCCAGCAGCTTATGGTCAGGGCGAGAGCAGTTCTTC
TRBV14	.	.	TRBJ1-1	CASSQWENTEAFF	TGTGCCAGCAGCCAATGGGAGAACACTGAAGCTTTCTTT
TRBV6-5	.	.	TRBJ1-1	CASSYDSVTTEAFF	TGTGCCAGCAGTTACGACTCTGTAACCACTGAAGCTTTCTTT
TRBV9	.	TRBD2	TRBJ2-1	CASSGLAGGNNEQFF	TGTGCCAGCAGCGGACTAGCGGGGGGTAACAATGAGCAGTTCTTC
TRBV18	.	TRBD1	TRBJ1-3	CASGVQGMSSGNTIYF	TGTGCCAGCGGGGTACAGGGGATGAGCTCTGGAAACACCATATATTTT
TRBV7-8	.	TRBD1	TRBJ2-2	CASSPDRAGTGELFF	TGTGCCAGCAGCCCCGACAGGGCAGGGACCGGGGAGCTGTTTTTT
TRBV30	.	TRBD2	TRBJ2-1	CAWSGLAGGDEQFF	TGTGCCTGGAGTGGACTAGCGGGAGGGGATGAGCAGTTCTTC
TRBV5-4	.	.	TRBJ1-2	CASSSAGVGYGYTF	TGTGCCAGCAGCTCCGCAGGGGTGGGCTATGGCTACACCTTC
TRBV7-9	.	.	TRBJ2-7	CASSLVSARYYEQYF	TGTGCCAGCAGCTTAGTAAGTGCCAGGTACTACGAGCAGTACTTC
TRBV5-6	.	.	TRBJ2-5	CASSPVGSGEETQYF	TGTGCCAGCAGCCCCGTAGGATCCGGAGAAGAGACCCAGTACTTC
TRBV27	.	.	TRBJ1-6	CASSLFATPGVSPLHF	TGTGCCAGCAGTTTATTTGCTACTCCGGGAGTATCACCCCTCCACTTT
TRBV10-3	.	TRBD1	TRBJ1-6	CATGGTEDNSPLHF	TGTGCCACCGGGGGGACAGAAGATAATTCACCCCTCCACTTT
TRBV7-8	.	.	TRBJ1-6	CASSLNSDSPLHF	TGTGCCAGCAGCCTTAACAGCGATTCACCCCTCCACTTT
TRBV12-3/TRBV12-4	.	.	TRBJ1-2	CASSLGLRYGYTF	TGTGCCAGCAGTTTGGGCCTACGCTATGGCTACACCTTC
TRBV2	.	.	TRBJ2-7	CASSATKSPSEQYF	TGTGCCAGCAGTGCTACCAAATCCCCGAGCGAGCAGTACTTC
TRBV7-9	.	.	TRBJ1-2	CASSPGPYYGYTF	TGTGCCAGCAGCCCCGGGCCCTACTATGGCTACACCTTC
TRBV3-1/TRBV3-2	.	TRBD1	TRBJ2-1	CASSLRRQGKQFF	TGTGCCAGCAGCCTGCGGAGACAGGGAAAGCAGTTCTTC
TRBV30	.	TRBD2	TRBJ2-1	CAWSTNSGLNEQFF	TGTGCCTGGAGTACAAATAGCGGGCTCAATGAGCAGTTCTTC
TRBV30	.	.	TRBJ1-1	CAWSANRARNTEAFF	TGTGCCTGGAGCGCGAACAGGGCTAGGAACACTGAAGCTTTCTTT
TRBV4-3	.	TRBD1	TRBJ1-1	CASSARTGEPEAFF	TGCGCCAGCAGCGCGAGAACAGGGGAGCCAGAAGCTTTCTTT
TRBV12-5	.	TRBD1	TRBJ1-1	CASGPRTGGIGTEAFF	TGTGCTAGTGGTCCCCGGACAGGGGGCATCGGCACTGAAGCTTTCTTT
TRBV12-3/TRBV12-4	.	.	TRBJ1-5	CASANRAAQPQHF	TGTGCCAGCGCCAACAGGGCGGCGCAGCCCCAGCATTTT
TRBV18	.	TRBD2	TRBJ2-3	CASSYGLAPDTQYF	TGTGCCAGCTCCTATGGACTAGCTCCAGATACGCAGTATTTT
TRBV12-5	once	.	TRBJ1-2	CASGPGRDYGYTF	TGTGCTAGTGGCCCCGGGAGGGACTATGGCTACACCTTC
TRBV7-8	.	.	TRBJ1-2	CASSLAGNKDYGYTF	TGTGCCAGCAGCTTAGCGGGGAACAAGGACTATGGCTACACCTTC
TRBV10-2	.	.	TRBJ1-5	CASSESAAYSNQPQHF	TGCGCCAGCAGTGAGTCGGCAGCGTATAGCAATCAGCCCCAGCATTTT
TRBV7-9	.	.	TRBJ1-1	CASQSQGNTEAFF	TGTGCCAGTCAGTCACAGGGAAACACTGAAGCTTTCTTT
TRBV18	.	.	TRBJ2-1	CASSPPAARGEQFF	TGTGCCAGCTCACCACCGGCGGCCCGGGGAGAGCAGTTCTTC
TRBV30	once	.	TRBJ1-2	CAWNSPAWGGYTF	TGTGCCTGGAACTCGCCGGCATGGGGCGGCTACACCTTC
TRBV21-1	.	.	TRBJ2-1	CASPRPGVYNEQFF	TGTGCCAGCCCCCGGCCGGGAGTTTACAATGAGCAGTTCTTC
TRBV30	.	TRBD1	TRBJ1-3	CAQGQKDSGNTIYF	TGTGCCCAGGGACAGAAAGACTCTGGAAACACCATATATTTT
TRBV28	.	.	TRBJ1-2	CASSTGVPYGYTF	TGTGCCAGCAGTACCGGGGTTCCCTATGGCTACACCTTC
TRBV27	.	.	TRBJ1-5	CASSLEAVGQPQHF	TGTGCCAGCAGTTTAGAGGCAGTAGGTCAGCCCCAGCATTTT
TRBV14	once	.	TRBJ2-7	CASSQETVEQYF	TGTGCCAGCAGCCAAGAGACAGTAGAGCAGTACTTC
TRBV28	.	.	TRBJ1-2	CASSVPGAWGYTF	TGTGCCAGCTCGGTTCCAGGGGCCTGGGGCTACACCTTC
TRBV7-9	.	TRBD2	TRBJ2-4	CASSLEIAGLAKNIQYF	TGTGCCAGCAGCTTAGAGATAGCGGGGCTAGCCAAAAACATTCAGTACTTC
TRBV14	.	.	TRBJ1-2	CASSPGGGPSGYTF	TGTGCCAGCAGCCCTGGTGGAGGTCCCTCAGGCTACACCTTC
TRBV9	.	.	TRBJ1-3	CASSFDHTIYF	TGTGCCAGCAGCTTCGACCACACCATATATTTT
TRBV5-6	few	TRBD1	TRBJ1-4	CASNSDRAEKLFF	TGTGCCAGCAATTCGGACAGGGCTGAAAAACTGTTTTTT
TRBV28	.	.	TRBJ1-6	CASSLRDLYNSPLHF	TGTGCCAGCAGTTTACGGGATCTCTATAATTCACCCCTCCACTTT
TRBV7-2	once	.	TRBJ1-1	CASSPGGGLTEAFF	TGTGCCAGCAGCCCGGGGGGGGGACTCACTGAAGCTTTCTTT
TRBV11-2	.	.	TRBJ1-1	CASSLRGVDTEAFF	TGTGCCAGCAGCTTAAGAGGGGTCGACACTGAAGCTTTCTTT
TRBV9	.	TRBD1	TRBJ1-2	CASTRKDREYYGYTF	TGTGCCAGCACCAGGAAGGACAGGGAGTACTATGGCTACACCTTC
TRBV5-6	.	TRBD1	TRBJ1-2	CASRGQGVNYGYTF	TGTGCCAGCAGGGGACAGGGGGTGAACTATGGCTACACCTTC
TRBV2	few	.	TRBJ2-7	CASSEARGRPLAPNYEQYF	TGTGCCAGCAGTGAAGCGCGGGGAAGGCCACTAGCCCCAAACTACGAGCAGTACTTC
TRBV14	.	.	TRBJ2-1	CASSPTLFPYNEQFF	TGTGCCAGCAGCCCGACCTTGTTCCCCTACAATGAGCAGTTCTTC
TRBV15	.	.	TRBJ1-2	CATSRATGYYGYTF	TGTGCCACCAGCAGGGCCACAGGTTACTATGGCTACACCTTC